This T cell receptor (beta chain) came from a study of glioma-infiltrating T cells. Study-level results: Only very few CDR3 sequences appeared in both tissue and blood. Gliomas, especially low-grade, showed above-expected tissue-blood divergence; non-neoplastic patients showed below.

V lost 7 bases to trimming and J lost 5 bases; unmatched junction nucleotides: 5. The CDR3 sequence is 13 residues long. Germline-derived CDR1 and CDR2 are MGHRA and YSYEKL. The iRepertoire nested amplicon-rescue multiplex PCR amplified TCR alpha and beta CDR3s from RNA. Tissue mRNA or PBMC total RNA, about 95-450 ng, went into one-step reverse transcription and amplification. MiXCR, applied by TCRdb to the multiplex PCR reads, yields one record per CDR3 protein. This sample has 170,000 or so distinct CDR3 sequences; 43% occur once, and the top ten carry roughly 5.2%. In its sample, this clonotype was seen many times. Its antigen is not identified.

This rearrangement joins TRBV4-1 to TRBJ2-1, with 7 bases aligning to TRBD2. This TCR came from a human donor with low-grade glioma or glioblastoma, undergoing nonglioma brain surgery, or in good health (not recorded which). The sequenced sample consisted of glioma tissue, nonneoplastic brain tissue, or PBMCs (not recorded which). The CDR3 here is CASNTGGDNEQFF. The CDR3, as DNA: TGCGCCAGCAACACGGGAGGCGACAATGAGCAGTTCTTC.